This TCR beta chain was recorded in a study of sequential checkpoint blockade in melanoma. CDR1 and CDR2 from the germline V gene are SGHVS and FNYEAQ. This CDR3 comprises 15 residues. Trimming cost V 1 base and J 5 bases, with 11 bases left between them. Treatment noted: randomized to nivolumab then ipilimumab (arm A) or the reverse (arm B). TCRdb keeps only in-frame clones here, not all; method: immunoSEQ multiplex PCR. The sample holds more than 7,000 clones, approximately 56% seen once. The sequence derives from a human donor with melanoma. The sample in question was CD8+ T cells sorted from blood (inferred from file names), obtained from a patient given nivolumab and ipilimumab in sequence. The chain has TRBV7-6 and TRBJ2-2; tentatively, D is TRBD1 (7 bases). The DNA for the CDR3 is TGTGCCAGCAGCTTAGGACAGGGAGGAACCGGGGAGCTGTTTTTT. Protein product: CASSLGQGGTGELFF.